A selection of T cell receptor beta chains follows, all from one sample in a study of blood T cell repertoires in COVID-19. Repertoires were generated with immunoSEQ multiplex PCR, while TCRdb's copy carries only in-frame clones and drops some. The profile covers roughly 120,000 clones, with about two thirds appearing a single time and approximately 0.86% taken by the ten largest. The sample comprised peripheral blood. The origin of the receptors is a human donor with acute or convalescent COVID-19. The donor label of this sample is uncertain. CDR3s leave out the opening cysteine and the closing phenylalanine or tryptophan. Each record gives: D gene, V gene, CDR3 protein. A D gene is named only where the DNA matches it firmly.

TRBD1 | TRBV23-1 | ASSQSTLTGGHTDTQY
. | TRBV27 | ASSTIRRAGNTEAF
. | TRBV7-2 | ASSLVLRDSPLH
TRBD1 | TRBV5-5 | ASSSGDRADTGELF
. | TRBV14 | ASSRIGGARTNYGYT
. | TRBV9 | ASSVPGIETQY
. | TRBV7-9 | ASSRGSLVFTGELF
. | TRBV2 | ASRGENTGELF
TRBD1 | TRBV19 | ASSISGQGKTDTQY
. | TRBV28 | ASSRGSSGNTIY
TRBD2 | TRBV2 | ANSGRRLAGTREDETQY
. | TRBV2 | ASSGPVPGEQY
TRBD1 | TRBV27 | ASSLTRRQGNTEAF
. | TRBV27 | ASRDFSQETQY
. | TRBV18 | ASSPINVRNSYEQY
. | TRBV7-3 | ASSLTPRGYGTEAF
. | TRBV19 | ASSRVNGGEKLF
. | TRBV6-5 | ASSFSLSPLH
. | TRBV14 | ASSQYEARAGEAF
TRBD2 | TRBV30 | AWSVRRGVSPYEQY
. | TRBV27 | ASSSTGNSPLH
. | TRBV21-1 | ASSKTDRFRLSSYEQY
TRBD1 | TRBV30 | AWSAGGPSYQPQH
. | TRBV7-9 | ASSLDGGGQPQH
. | TRBV27 | ASSKIASTDTQY
TRBD1 | TRBV2 | ASDGQGGTEAF
. | TRBV4-1 | ASSQRGGVRSSTDTQY
. | TRBV30 | AWSDGVNEKLF
TRBD2 | TRBV10-3 | AISDSSSSGGLETQY
. | TRBV11-3 | ASSQTMNTEAF
. | TRBV19 | ATRQGNRLRDYGYT
. | TRBV2 | ASSEGRGSEQY
TRBD1 | TRBV7-9 | ASSPPNRGQADTQY
. | TRBV23-1 | ASGQAGTDTQY
. | TRBV2 | ASSRATYGYT
. | TRBV19 | ASSMTGFGRDTSNYGYT
. | TRBV6-5 | ATRLYGSGANVLT
TRBD2 | TRBV4-2 | ASSQAGGPLSTDTQY
. | TRBV6-4 | ASSESYRADTQY
. | TRBV6-1 | ASSEDRRNTEAF
. | TRBV30 | AWSVGGIETQY
TRBD2 | TRBV27 | ASRQRGGLYEQY
. | TRBV18 | ASSPSGGAGGYT
. | TRBV27 | ASSLRGGSYNSPLH
. | TRBV2 | ASKLGHTNSPLH
TRBD1 | TRBV30 | AWSGGTGASETQY
. | TRBV28 | ASSLRGDGYT
. | TRBV30 | AWGGQLYPNSPLH
. | TRBV28 | ASRSGATNEKLF
TRBD1 | TRBV3-1/TRBV3-2 | ASSQSGTGYSPLH
. | TRBV3-1/TRBV3-2 | ASSPSGRSYEQY